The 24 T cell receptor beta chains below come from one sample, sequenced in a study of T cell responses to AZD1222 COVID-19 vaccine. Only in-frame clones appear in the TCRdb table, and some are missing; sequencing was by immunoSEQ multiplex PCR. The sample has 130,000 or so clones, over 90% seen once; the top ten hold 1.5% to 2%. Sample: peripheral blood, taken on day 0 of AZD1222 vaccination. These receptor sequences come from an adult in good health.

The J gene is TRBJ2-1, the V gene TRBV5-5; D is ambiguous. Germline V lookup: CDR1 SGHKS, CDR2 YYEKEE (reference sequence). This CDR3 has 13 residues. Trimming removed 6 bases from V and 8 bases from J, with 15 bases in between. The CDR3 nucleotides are TGTGCCAGCACCTCCGACTTCATCGATGAGCAGTTCTTC. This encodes CASTSDFIDEQFF. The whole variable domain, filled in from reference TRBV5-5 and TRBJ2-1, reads DAGVTQSPTHLIKTRGQQVTLRCSPISGHKSVSWYQQVLGQGPQFIFQYYEKEERGRGNFPDRFSARQFPNYSSELNVNALLLGDSALYLCASTSDFIDEQFFGPGTRLTVL.

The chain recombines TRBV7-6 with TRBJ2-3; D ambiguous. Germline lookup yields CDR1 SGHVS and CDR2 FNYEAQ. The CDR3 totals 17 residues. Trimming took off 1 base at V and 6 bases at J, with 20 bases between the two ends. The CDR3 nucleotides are TGTGCCAGCAGCTTAGTACGGCAGGAAGGAATTAGCGATACGCAGTATTTT. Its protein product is CASSLVRQEGISDTQYF.

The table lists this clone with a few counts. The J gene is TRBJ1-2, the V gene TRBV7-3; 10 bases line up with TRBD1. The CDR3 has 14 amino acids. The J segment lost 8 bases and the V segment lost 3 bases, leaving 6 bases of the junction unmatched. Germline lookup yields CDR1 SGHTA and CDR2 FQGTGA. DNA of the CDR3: TGTGCCAGCAGCTTTTCCGGGACAGGGGACGGCTACACCTTC. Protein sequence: CASSFSGTGDGYTF.

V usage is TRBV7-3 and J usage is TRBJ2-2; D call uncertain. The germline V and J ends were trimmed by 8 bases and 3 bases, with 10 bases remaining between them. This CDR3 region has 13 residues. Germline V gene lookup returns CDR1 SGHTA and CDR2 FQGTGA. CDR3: CASRAVHTGELFF. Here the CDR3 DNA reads TGTGCCAGCCGGGCGGTCCACACCGGGGAGCTGTTTTTT.

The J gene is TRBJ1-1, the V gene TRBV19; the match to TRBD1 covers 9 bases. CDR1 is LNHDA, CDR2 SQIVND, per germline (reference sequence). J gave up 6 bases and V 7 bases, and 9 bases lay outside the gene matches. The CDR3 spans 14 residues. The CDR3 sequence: CASTRTGESAEAFF. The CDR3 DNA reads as TGTGCCAGTACCAGGACAGGGGAGAGCGCTGAAGCTTTCTTT.

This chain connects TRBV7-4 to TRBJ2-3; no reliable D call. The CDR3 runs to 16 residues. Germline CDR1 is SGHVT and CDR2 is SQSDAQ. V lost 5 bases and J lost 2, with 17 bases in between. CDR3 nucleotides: TGTGCCAGCAGCCATTTCTCGGGCAGGCACACAGATACGCAGTATTTT. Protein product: CASSHFSGRHTDTQYF.

The CDR3 DNA reads as TGTGCCAGCAGCAATGGGGGTCCCTATAGCAATCAGCCCCAGCATTTT. Its translation is CASSNGGPYSNQPQHF. The rearrangement links TRBV5-6 to TRBJ1-5; tentatively, D is TRBD1 (5 bases). Germline assignment: CDR1 SGHDT and CDR2 YYEEEE. The CDR3 extends over 16 amino acids. Trimming removed 4 bases from V and 0 bases from J, with 14 bases in between.

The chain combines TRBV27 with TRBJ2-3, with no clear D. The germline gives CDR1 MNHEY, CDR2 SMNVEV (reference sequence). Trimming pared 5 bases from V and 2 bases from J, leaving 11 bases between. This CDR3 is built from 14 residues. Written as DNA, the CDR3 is TGTGCCAGCAGTCTCGATGGCCCCACAGATACGCAGTATTTT. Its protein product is CASSLDGPTDTQYF.

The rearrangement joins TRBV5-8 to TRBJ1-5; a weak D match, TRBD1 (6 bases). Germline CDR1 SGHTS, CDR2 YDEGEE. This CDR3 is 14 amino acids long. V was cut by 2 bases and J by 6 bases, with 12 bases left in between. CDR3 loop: CASSFRGWGQPQHF. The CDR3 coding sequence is TGTGCCAGCAGCTTCAGGGGTTGGGGTCAGCCCCAGCATTTT.

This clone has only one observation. In nucleotides, the CDR3 is TGTGCCAGCAGTGCGGGCAGCACCTATAATTCACCCCTCCACTTT. Its translation: CASSAGSTYNSPLHF. The chain is built from TRBV2 and TRBJ1-6; D uncertain. Trimming stripped 4 bases from V and 2 bases from J, with 9 bases between. CDR3 size: 15 residues. In germline, CDR1 is SNHLY, CDR2 FYNNEI.

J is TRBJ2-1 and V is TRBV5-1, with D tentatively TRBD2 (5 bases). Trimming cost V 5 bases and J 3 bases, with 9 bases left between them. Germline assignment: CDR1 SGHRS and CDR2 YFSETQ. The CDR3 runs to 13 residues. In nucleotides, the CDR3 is TGCGCCAGCAGAATCGGGAACTACAATGAGCAGTTCTTC. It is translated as CASRIGNYNEQFF.

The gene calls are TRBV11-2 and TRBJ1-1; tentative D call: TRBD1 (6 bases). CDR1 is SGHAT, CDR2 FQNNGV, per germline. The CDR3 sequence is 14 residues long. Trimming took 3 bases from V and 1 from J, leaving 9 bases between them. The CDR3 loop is CASSFQGQNTEAFF. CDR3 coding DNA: TGTGCCAGCAGCTTCCAGGGACAGAACACTGAAGCTTTCTTT.

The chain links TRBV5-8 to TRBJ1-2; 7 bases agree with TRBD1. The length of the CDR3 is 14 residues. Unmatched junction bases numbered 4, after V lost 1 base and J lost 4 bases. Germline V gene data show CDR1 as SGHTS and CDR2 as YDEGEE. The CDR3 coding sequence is TGTGCCAGCAGCTTGTACAGGGGAGGCTATGGCTACACCTTC. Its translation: CASSLYRGGYGYTF.

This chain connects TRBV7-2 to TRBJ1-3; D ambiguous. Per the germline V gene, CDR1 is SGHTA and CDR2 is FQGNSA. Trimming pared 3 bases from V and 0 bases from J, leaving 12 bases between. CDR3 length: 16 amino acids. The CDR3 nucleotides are TGTGCCAGCAGCTTTGCGAGGACCACCTCTGGAAACACCATATATTTT. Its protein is CASSFARTTSGNTIYF.

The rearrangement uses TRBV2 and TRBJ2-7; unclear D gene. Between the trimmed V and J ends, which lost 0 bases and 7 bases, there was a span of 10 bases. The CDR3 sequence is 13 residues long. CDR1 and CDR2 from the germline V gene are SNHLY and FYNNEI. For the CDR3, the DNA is TGTGCCAGCAGTGAAGCTCGGACCTCGGAGCAGTACTTC. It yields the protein CASSEARTSEQYF.

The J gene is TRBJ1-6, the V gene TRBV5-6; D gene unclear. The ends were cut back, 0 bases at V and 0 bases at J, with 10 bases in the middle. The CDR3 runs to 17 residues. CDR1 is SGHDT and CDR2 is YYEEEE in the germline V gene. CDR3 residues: CASSLDPSSSYNSPLHF. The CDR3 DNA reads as TGTGCCAGCAGCTTGGATCCCAGTAGCTCCTATAATTCACCCCTCCACTTT.

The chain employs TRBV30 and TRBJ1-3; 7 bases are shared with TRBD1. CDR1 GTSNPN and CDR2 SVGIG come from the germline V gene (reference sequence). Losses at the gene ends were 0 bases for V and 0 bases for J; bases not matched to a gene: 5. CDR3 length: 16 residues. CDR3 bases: TGTGCCTGGAGTGTACCCGGGACAGACTCTGGAAACACCATATATTTT. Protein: CAWSVPGTDSGNTIYF.

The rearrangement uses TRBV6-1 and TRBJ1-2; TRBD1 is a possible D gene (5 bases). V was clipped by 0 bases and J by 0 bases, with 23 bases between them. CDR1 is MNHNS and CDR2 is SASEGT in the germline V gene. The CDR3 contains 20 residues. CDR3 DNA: TGTGCCAGCAGTGAAGCTCCTCATCGGACGGGACTTCAGGCTAACTATGGCTACACCTTC. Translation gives CASSEAPHRTGLQANYGYTF.

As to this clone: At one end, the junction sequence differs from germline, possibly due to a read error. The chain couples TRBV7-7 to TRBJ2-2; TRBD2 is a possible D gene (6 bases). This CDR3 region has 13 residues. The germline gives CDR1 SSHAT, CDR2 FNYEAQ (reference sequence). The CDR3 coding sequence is TGTGCTAGCAGCCTAGCGTACACCGGGGAGCTGTTTTTT. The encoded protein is CASSLAYTGELFF.

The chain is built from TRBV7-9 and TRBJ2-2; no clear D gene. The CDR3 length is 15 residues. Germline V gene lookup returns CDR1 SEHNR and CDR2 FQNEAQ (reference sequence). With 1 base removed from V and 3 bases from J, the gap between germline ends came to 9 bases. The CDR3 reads CASSLEGSYTGELFF. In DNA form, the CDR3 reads TGTGCCAGCAGCTTAGAGGGCAGCTACACCGGGGAGCTGTTTTTT.

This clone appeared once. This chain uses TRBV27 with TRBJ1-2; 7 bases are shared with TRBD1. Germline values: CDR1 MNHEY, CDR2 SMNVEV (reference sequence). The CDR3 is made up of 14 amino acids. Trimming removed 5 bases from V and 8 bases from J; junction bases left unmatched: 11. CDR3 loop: CASSPNRGLGGYTF. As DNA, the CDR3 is TGTGCCAGCAGTCCAAACAGGGGACTGGGAGGCTACACCTTC.

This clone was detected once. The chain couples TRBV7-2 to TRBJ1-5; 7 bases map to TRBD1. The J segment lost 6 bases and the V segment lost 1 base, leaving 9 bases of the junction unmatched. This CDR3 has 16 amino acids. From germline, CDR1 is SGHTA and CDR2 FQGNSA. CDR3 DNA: TGTGCCAGCAGCTTAGTACAGGGGTTTGGTACTCAGCCCCAGCATTTT. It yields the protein CASSLVQGFGTQPQHF.

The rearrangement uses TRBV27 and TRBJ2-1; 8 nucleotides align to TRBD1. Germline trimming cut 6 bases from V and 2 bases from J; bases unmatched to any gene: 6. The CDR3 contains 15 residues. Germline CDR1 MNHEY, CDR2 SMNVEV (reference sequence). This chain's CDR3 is CASSQGATAYNEQFF. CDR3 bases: TGTGCCAGCAGCCAGGGGGCCACTGCCTACAATGAGCAGTTCTTC.

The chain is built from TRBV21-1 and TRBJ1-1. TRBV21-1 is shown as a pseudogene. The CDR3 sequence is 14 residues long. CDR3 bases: TGTGCCAGCAGCCCCAAGGAATCGCCCCGGATCGCTTTCTTT. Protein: CASSPKESPRIAFF.